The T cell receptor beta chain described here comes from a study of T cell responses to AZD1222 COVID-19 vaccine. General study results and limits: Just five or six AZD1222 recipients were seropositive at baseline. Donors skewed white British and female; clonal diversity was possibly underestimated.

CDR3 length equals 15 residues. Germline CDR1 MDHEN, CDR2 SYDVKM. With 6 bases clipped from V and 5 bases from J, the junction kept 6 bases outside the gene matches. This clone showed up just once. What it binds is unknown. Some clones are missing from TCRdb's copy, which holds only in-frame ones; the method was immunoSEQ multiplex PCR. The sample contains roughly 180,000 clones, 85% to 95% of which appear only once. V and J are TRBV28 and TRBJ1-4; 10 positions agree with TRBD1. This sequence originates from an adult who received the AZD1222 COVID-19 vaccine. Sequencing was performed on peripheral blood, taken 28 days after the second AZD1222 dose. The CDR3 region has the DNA TGTGCCAGCAGATCTGTGGGACAGGGGAATGAAAAACTGTTTTTT. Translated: CASRSVGQGNEKLFF.